This T cell receptor (beta chain) was recorded in a study of T cell responses to AZD1222 COVID-19 vaccine. For this clone: What it binds is not known.

Broader study findings: Samples come after the peak T cell response, not at day 14. Elevations in Spike-specific TCR breadth and depth followed administration of two AZD1222 doses. Spike was spanned by vaccine-associated CD4 TCRs, which were dominant at 160-218 and 743-854.

Per germline, CDR1 ENHRY and CDR2 SYGVKD. Trimming stripped 0 bases from V and 0 bases from J, with 6 bases between. The CDR3 has 14 residues. Assay used: immunoSEQ multiplex PCR; TCRdb lists only in-frame clones, some missing. The sample has around 170,000 clones; about nine tenths are singletons. The material was peripheral blood, obtained on day 0 of AZD1222 vaccination. V is TRBV10-3 and J is TRBJ2-7, with D uncertain. This clonotype was obtained from an adult in good health. CDR3 amino acids: CAISESLSSYEQYF. The DNA for the CDR3 is TGTGCCATCAGTGAGTCGTTGAGCTCCTACGAGCAGTACTTC.